This TCR beta chain was recovered during a study of Ad26.COV2.S vaccination and SARS-CoV-2 variants. Study overall: In the COV1001 trial, the donor was in the Ad26.COV2.S arm. Notes on the study in general: From the TCR breadth and depth analyses, total T cell responses may have been underestimated.

Germline V gene sequence: CDR1 SGHTA, CDR2 FQGTGA. This CDR3 has 15 amino acids. V lost 2 bases to trimming and J lost 1 base, with 11 bases between them. Produced via immunoSEQ multiplex PCR; TCRdb's table is partial and in-frame only. The sample holds roughly 380,000 clones, over 75% seen once. Treatment: roughly 20 received Ad26.COV2.S at low or high dose, single or two shots; 5 received placebo; per-sample allocation not given. Sampling took place 63 days after the first vaccine or placebo injection. Comments on this clone: Its antigen remains unidentified.

The TCR originated in a person aged 18-65 years who received the Ad26.COV2.S COVID-19 vaccine or a placebo. Sample: peripheral blood, taken in a trial of Ad26.COV2.S vaccine versus placebo. V is TRBV7-3 and J is TRBJ1-2; D gene uncertain. The CDR3 coding sequence is TGTGCCAGCAGCTTATCCCCAGGCAGTAACTATGGCTACACCTTC. It is translated as CASSLSPGSNYGYTF.